The rows below give T cell receptor beta chains drawn from one sample of a study of blood T cell repertoires in COVID-19. The data were produced by immunoSEQ multiplex PCR, yet TCRdb's version contains in-frame clones alone and is incomplete. Of some 160,000 clones in the sample, around 82% are singletons; the top ten hold roughly 5.3%. Sequencing input: peripheral blood. The receptors derive from a woman in her fifties or sixties with acute or convalescent COVID-19. The CDR3 runs from the conserved cysteine through the conserved F or W. Each record gives: J gene, D gene, clone size, V gene, CDR3 protein, CDR3 DNA. A D gene is named only where the DNA matches it firmly. The listing skips clone size in some rows; elsewhere it reads once, few, many or a size class.

>TRBJ1-5|-|-|TRBV7-2
CASSLDTDQPQHF
TGTGCCAGCAGCTTAGACACCGATCAGCCCCAGCATTTT
>TRBJ1-1|-|-|TRBV5-1
CASSLDGLRGGTEAFF
TGCGCCAGCAGCTTGGACGGCCTTCGGGGGGGCACTGAAGCTTTCTTT
>TRBJ2-5|-|-|TRBV27
CASSHYQETQYF
TGTGCCAGCAGTCACTACCAAGAGACCCAGTACTTC
>TRBJ2-1|-|-|TRBV30
CAWTPGANEQFF
TGTGCCTGGACCCCAGGGGCCAATGAGCAGTTCTTC
>TRBJ1-3|-|-|TRBV30
CAWKTAGNTIYF
TGTGCCTGGAAGACAGCTGGAAACACCATATATTTT
>TRBJ1-5|-|few|TRBV3-1/TRBV3-2
CASSQGEGGIQPQHF
TGTGCCAGCAGCCAAGGAGAGGGAGGAATTCAGCCCCAGCATTTT
>TRBJ1-1|-|-|TRBV5-1
CASSLGQGGTEAFF
TGCGCCAGCAGCTTGGGGCAGGGAGGGACTGAAGCTTTCTTT
>TRBJ1-5|-|-|TRBV10-2
CAAEGTGSNQPQHF
TGCGCCGCCGAGGGAACAGGGTCCAATCAGCCCCAGCATTTT
>TRBJ1-4|TRBD1|-|TRBV28
CASSATGGIDSNEKLFF
TGTGCCAGCAGTGCGACAGGGGGGATAGATTCTAATGAAAAACTGTTTTTT
>TRBJ1-3|TRBD1|-|TRBV4-3
CASSLGTDAGNTIYF
TGCGCCAGCAGCCTTGGGACAGATGCGGGAAACACCATATATTTT
>TRBJ1-2|-|-|TRBV30
CAWSLRGRGYTF
TGTGCCTGGAGTTTAAGGGGCCGTGGCTACACCTTC
>TRBJ1-1|-|-|TRBV27
CASSSTGYSIYGEAFF
TGTGCCAGCAGTAGTACAGGGTATTCTATCTATGGTGAAGCTTTCTTT
>TRBJ2-5|-|-|TRBV19
CASSSPWDMETQYF
TGTGCCAGTAGTTCGCCGTGGGACATGGAGACCCAGTACTTC
>TRBJ1-1|TRBD1|-|TRBV7-9
CASSLGDRNTEAFF
TGTGCCAGCAGCTTAGGGGACAGGAACACTGAAGCTTTCTTT
>TRBJ1-4|TRBD1|-|TRBV7-2
CASSVDRDNEKLFF
TGTGCCAGCAGCGTGGACAGGGATAATGAAAAACTGTTTTTT
>TRBJ1-3|-|-|TRBV4-3
CASSSGGGNTIYF
TGCGCCAGCAGCTCGGGGGGGGGAAACACCATATATTTT
>TRBJ2-7|TRBD1|-|TRBV28
CASSSTYRDREGAYEQYF
TGTGCCAGCAGTTCAACCTATCGAGACAGGGAAGGGGCCTACGAGCAGTACTTC
>TRBJ1-5|-|few|TRBV18
CASSPVGDVAQHF
TGTGCCAGCTCACCGGTCGGGGATGTGGCCCAGCATTTT
>TRBJ1-5|-|-|TRBV12-3/TRBV12-4
CASSLSVDQPQHF
TGTGCCAGCAGTTTAAGCGTGGATCAGCCCCAGCATTTT
>TRBJ1-6|TRBD1|-|TRBV6-5
CASRGGTGVRPLHF
TGTGCCAGCAGGGGAGGGACAGGGGTTAGACCCCTCCACTTT
>TRBJ1-5|-|-|TRBV20-1
CSASAGGANLWGNQPQHF
TGCAGTGCTAGTGCCGGGGGTGCCAACCTCTGGGGCAATCAGCCCCAGCATTTT
>TRBJ1-5|-|-|TRBV28
CASSPRGGQPQHF
TGTGCCAGCAGCCCTCGGGGAGGGCAGCCCCAGCATTTT
>TRBJ1-1|-|-|TRBV2
CASSVEGVNTEAFF
TGTGCCAGCAGTGTAGAGGGAGTGAACACTGAAGCTTTCTTT
>TRBJ2-1|-|-|TRBV6-2/TRBV6-3
CASSYVVAYDNEQFF
TGTGCCAGCAGTTATGTGGTAGCGTACGACAATGAGCAGTTCTTC
>TRBJ2-7|-|-|TRBV5-6
CASSGDRLEVNEQYF
TGTGCCAGCAGCGGAGACAGGCTCGAGGTCAACGAGCAGTACTTC
>TRBJ2-3|-|-|TRBV7-7
CASSFGAAYTDTQYF
TGTGCCAGCAGCTTCGGAGCGGCCTACACAGATACGCAGTATTTT
>TRBJ2-3|-|-|TRBV6-5
CASSQLADTQYF
TGTGCCAGCAGTCAACTAGCAGATACGCAGTATTTT
>TRBJ2-5|TRBD2|few|TRBV29-1
CSVEWGWQLAVGTQYF
TGCAGCGTTGAGTGGGGTTGGCAACTAGCGGTAGGGACCCAGTACTTC
>TRBJ2-1|TRBD2|-|TRBV11-2
CASSFGTSGGVSEQFF
TGTGCCAGCAGCTTCGGGACTAGCGGGGGGGTAAGTGAGCAGTTCTTC
>TRBJ1-6|-|-|TRBV21-1
CASIDRDSPLHF
TGTGCCAGCATCGACAGGGATTCACCCCTCCACTTT
>TRBJ2-1|-|-|TRBV19
CASSLRGQLKYNEQFF
TGTGCCAGTAGTCTAAGAGGACAGCTTAAGTACAATGAGCAGTTCTTC
>TRBJ2-3|TRBD2|once|TRBV6-5
CASSYVSGTTDTQYF
TGTGCCAGCAGTTACGTTAGCGGGACCACAGATACGCAGTATTTT
>TRBJ1-2|TRBD1|-|TRBV18
CASSPTLGQGVRSYGYTF
TGTGCCAGCTCACCAACCTTGGGACAGGGAGTCCGTAGCTATGGCTACACCTTC
>TRBJ1-3|TRBD1|-|TRBV18
CASSQSGQSGNTIYF
TGTGCCAGCTCACAGTCGGGACAGTCTGGAAACACCATATATTTT
>TRBJ1-4|-|-|TRBV2
CASIPGFSNEKLFF
TGTGCCAGCATCCCGGGATTTTCAAATGAAAAACTGTTTTTT
>TRBJ1-3|-|-|TRBV15
CATSRETVGNTIYF
TGTGCCACCAGCAGGGAGACAGTTGGAAACACCATATATTTT
>TRBJ1-2|TRBD1|-|TRBV2
CASRPRTGADYGYTF
TGTGCCAGCAGACCTAGGACAGGGGCGGACTATGGCTACACCTTC